Shown below are 7 T cell receptor beta chains from a single sample sequenced in a study of vaccination and CD4 T cells after COVID-19. At the Johns Hopkins FTIC core, DNA taken from cultured CD4+ T cells was sequenced by way of the Oncomine TCR Beta short-read assay. TCRdb itself ran the PCR reads through MiXCR, one entry per CDR3 protein. The data contain approximately 8,800 distinct CDR3 sequences, roughly two thirds of them singletons. These receptors are not linked to any known antigen. Treatment here: roughly nine-day PBMC culture with coronavirus spike peptide pools or control peptides (ViraFEST assay). The sample taken for sequencing was CD4+ T cells from blood, cultured in vitro. Receptors originate from a human donor who had recovered from COVID-19.

In its sample, this clonotype is hyperexpanded (1% or more). This chain joins TRBV11-3 and TRBJ1-1, with D perhaps TRBD1 (6 bases). This CDR3 has 14 amino acids. Germline lookup yields CDR1 SGHNT and CDR2 YENEEA. V shed 8 bases and J shed 7 bases, with 20 bases lying between them. CDR3 sequence reads: CASRDTSSRSEAFF. The CDR3 nucleotides read TGTGCCAGCCGGGACACCTCAAGTCGTAGTGAAGCTTTCTTT.

The rearrangement joins TRBV20-1 to TRBJ2-7; 8 bases line up with TRBD1. V lost 4 bases, J lost 3 bases, and 5 bases stayed unmatched. Germline CDR1 reads DFQATT; CDR2 reads SNEGSKA (reference sequence). This CDR3 is 13 amino acids long. The CDR3 here is CSAKSGGVYEQYF. CDR3 in DNA: TGCAGTGCTAAATCAGGGGGCGTCTACGAGCAGTACTTC.

This clonotype was counted between two and nine times. CDR3: CASSFRYRGTEQYF. CDR3 in DNA: TGTGCCAGCAGTTTTCGGTACAGGGGAACCGAGCAGTACTTC. J is TRBJ2-7 and V is TRBV27, with TRBD1 identical over 7 bases. The CDR3 is 14 residues long. The V segment lost 3 bases and the J segment 6 bases; nucleotides outside the gene matches: 8. Germline V gene sequence: CDR1 MNHEY, CDR2 SMNVEV (reference sequence).

The chain joins TRBV19 to TRBJ1-2; 11 nucleotides line up with TRBD1. The trim removed 3 bases at V and 5 bases at J, leaving 5 bases unmatched. The CDR3 is made up of 15 amino acids. Germline V gives CDR1 LNHDA, CDR2 SQIVND (reference sequence). The CDR3 DNA reads TGTGCCAGTAGTATGGCCGGGACAGGGGGGTATGGCTACACCTTC. Amino acids: CASSMAGTGGYGYTF.

The V and J genes are TRBV7-9 and TRBJ2-7; TRBD1 matches 9 bases. The CDR3 runs to 15 residues. Germline V gene lookup returns CDR1 SEHNR and CDR2 FQNEAQ (reference sequence). With V trimmed by 5 bases and J by 2 bases, 7 bases remained unmatched. CDR3 loop: CASSPGTGSTYEQYF. DNA of the CDR3: TGTGCCAGCAGCCCAGGGACAGGGAGTACCTACGAGCAGTACTTC.

The rearrangement joins TRBV25-1 to TRBJ1-1, with D uncertain. Trimming removed 5 bases at V and 5 bases at J, with 15 bases between. The CDR3 has 14 residues. Germline lookup yields CDR1 MGHDK and CDR2 SYGVNS. CDR3 loop: CASSPGSTRTEAFF. For the CDR3, the DNA is TGTGCCAGCAGTCCTGGGTCAACCAGAACTGAAGCTTTCTTT. The full variable domain, completed using reference TRBV25-1 and TRBJ1-1, is EADIYQTPRYLVIGTGKKITLECSQTMGHDKMYWYQQDPGMELHLIHYSYGVNSTEKGDLSSESTVSRIRTEHFPLTLESARPSHTSQYLCASSPGSTRTEAFFGQGTRLTVV.

This clonotype occurred a few times. The gene calls are TRBV24-1 and TRBJ1-5; no reliable D call. Germline CDR1 is KGHDR and CDR2 is SFDVKD. This CDR3 is 13 amino acids long. The germline V and J ends were trimmed by 10 bases and 1 base, with 10 bases remaining between them. CDR3 residues: CATAPGSNQPQHF. The DNA for the CDR3 is TGTGCCACTGCCCCGGGCAGCAATCAGCCCCAGCATTTT.